A selection of T cell receptor beta chains follows, all from one sample in a study of blood T cell repertoires in COVID-19. The data were produced by immunoSEQ multiplex PCR, yet TCRdb's version contains in-frame clones alone and is incomplete. The sample records approximately 300,000 clones, about 88% being singletons. The specimen sequenced was PBMCs or T cells enriched from blood (not recorded which). Receptors originate from a man in his 60s who had recovered from COVID-19. The CDR3 runs from the conserved cysteine through the conserved F or W. D genes are given only for firm matches. Rows give clone size only sometimes, using once, few, many, or a class for an expanded clone.

.	TRBV18	.	TRBJ2-5	TGTGCCAGCTCACCCTCCGGGGAGACCCAGTACTTC	CASSPSGETQYF
TRBD1	TRBV19	once	TRBJ2-7	TGTGCCAGTAGTCCGGGGACAGGGCCTCAATACTTC	CASSPGTGPQYF
.	TRBV30	.	TRBJ1-4	TGTGCCTTCATCCCAGGGGCAACTAATGAAAAACTGTTTTTT	CAFIPGATNEKLFF
.	TRBV19	.	TRBJ1-2	TGTGCCAGTAGGGAGGGGATGGGCTACACCTTC	CASREGMGYTF
TRBD1	TRBV2	.	TRBJ2-7	TGTGCCAGCAGTGAAAGACAGGGCGCCTACGAGCAGTACTTC	CASSERQGAYEQYF
TRBD1	TRBV10-3	.	TRBJ2-2	TGTGCCACCTCGACAGGGATCGACACCGGGGAGCTGTTTTTT	CATSTGIDTGELFF
.	TRBV7-8	.	TRBJ2-1	TGTGCCAGCAGCTTAGCGGGGGGATACAATGAGCAGTTCTTC	CASSLAGGYNEQFF
TRBD1	TRBV4-2	.	TRBJ1-4	TGTGCCAGCAGCCAAGAGAGGGACAGGGGCTCTGTAGGAAAACTGTTTTTT	CASSQERDRGSVGKLFF
TRBD1	TRBV28	.	TRBJ1-1	TGTGCCAGCAGGCAGGGACAGGGGAGAGCTTTCTTT	CASRQGQGRAFF
.	TRBV3-1/TRBV3-2	.	TRBJ2-2	TGTGCCAGCAGCCACCAGACAGGACCGAACACCGGGGAGCTGTTTTTT	CASSHQTGPNTGELFF
.	TRBV27	.	TRBJ2-1	TGTGCCAGCAGCCCACCCAGGAGCGGCAGTTACAATGAGCAGTTCTTC	CASSPPRSGSYNEQFF
TRBD1	TRBV23-1	.	TRBJ2-1	TGCGCCAGCAGTCCTAACCGGGACAGGGTCCCCTACAATGAGCAGTTCTTC	CASSPNRDRVPYNEQFF
TRBD1	TRBV6-1	.	TRBJ1-2	TGTGCCAGCAGTGAAAACAGGGGACATGGCTACACCTTC	CASSENRGHGYTF
.	TRBV4-1	few	TRBJ2-3	TGCGCCAGCAGCGAGCGGGACAACACAGATACGCAGTATTTT	CASSERDNTDTQYF
.	TRBV7-2	.	TRBJ2-3	TGTGCCAGCGGCCGGGACACGAAGAATACGCAGTATTTT	CASGRDTKNTQYF
TRBD1	TRBV7-6	.	TRBJ2-5	TGTGCCAGCAGGCCGGGACAGGAGCAAGAGACCCAGTACTTC	CASRPGQEQETQYF
TRBD1	TRBV29-1	.	TRBJ1-2	TGCAGCGTCGGGACAGGTTCATGGAGGGGCTACACCTTC	CSVGTGSWRGYTF
TRBD2	TRBV5-4	.	TRBJ2-2	TGTGCCAGCAGCCTGACTAGCCCTGGGACCGGGGAGCTGTTTTTT	CASSLTSPGTGELFF
.	TRBV5-1	.	TRBJ1-5	TGCGCCAGCAGCTTCGGGAGCAATCAGCCCCAGCATTTT	CASSFGSNQPQHF
TRBD2	TRBV4-3	once	TRBJ2-1	TGCGCCAGCAGCCAAGATCGGCTAGCGGGGGGCCGCCACAATGAGCAGTTCTTC	CASSQDRLAGGRHNEQFF
TRBD1	TRBV9	.	TRBJ1-2	TGTGCCAGCAGCGTAGTACCGACTCGACAGGGTGGTGGCTACACCTTC	CASSVVPTRQGGGYTF
TRBD2	TRBV24-1	.	TRBJ2-5	TGTGCCACCAGTGATCCTCGGACTAGCGGAGAGACCCAGTACTTC	CATSDPRTSGETQYF
TRBD1	TRBV6-5	.	TRBJ2-7	TGTGCCAGCAGTTACAATCGACAGGGGCCCTACGAGCAGTACTTC	CASSYNRQGPYEQYF
TRBD1	TRBV12-3/TRBV12-4	.	TRBJ1-2	TGTGCCAGCAGCTTACAGGGGGACAATGGCTACACCTTC	CASSLQGDNGYTF
TRBD2	TRBV3-1/TRBV3-2	.	TRBJ2-3	TGTGCCAGCAGCCAAAGGACTAGCGGGGCCCTCACAGATACGCAGTATTTT	CASSQRTSGALTDTQYF
TRBD2	TRBV14	once	TRBJ2-3	TGTGCCAGCAGCCATGGGTGGTCGGTAAGGACTAGCGGGAGTCCAGATACGCAGTATTTT	CASSHGWSVRTSGSPDTQYF
.	TRBV28	.	TRBJ2-7	TGTGCCTCCAGAGGTAGGGGAGGCTACGAGCAGTACTTC	CASRGRGGYEQYF
.	TRBV6-5	.	TRBJ1-6	TGTGCCAGCAGTTACCAGGAGGGTAATTCACCCCTCCACTTT	CASSYQEGNSPLHF
TRBD1	TRBV5-1	.	TRBJ1-5	TGCGCCAGCAGCGGTGGGACAGATAAAGTAAATCAGCCCCAGCATTTT	CASSGGTDKVNQPQHF
.	TRBV6-5	.	TRBJ1-2	TGTGCCAGCAGTAGTCGAACAGCCATCTATGGCTACACCTTC	CASSSRTAIYGYTF
TRBD2	TRBV7-6	once	TRBJ2-2	TGTGCCAGCAGCTTAGGGCTAGCGGGCACCGGGGAGCTGTTTTTT	CASSLGLAGTGELFF
.	TRBV6-5	.	TRBJ1-1	TGTGCCAGCGCAATCAGGATGAACACTGAAGCTTTCTTT	CASAIRMNTEAFF
TRBD1	TRBV6-2/TRBV6-3	.	TRBJ2-1	TGTGCCAGCAGTACACACAGACAGGGGGTTTACAATGAGCAGTTCTTC	CASSTHRQGVYNEQFF
.	TRBV11-2	many	TRBJ1-1	TGTGCCAGCAGCTTGACGGGGAGAACTGAAGCTTTCTTT	CASSLTGRTEAFF
TRBD2	TRBV11-3	.	TRBJ2-5	TGTGCCAGCAGCCCGGGACTAGCGGGAGGCACCCAAGAGACCCAGTACTTC	CASSPGLAGGTQETQYF
.	TRBV12-3/TRBV12-4	.	TRBJ1-1	TGTGCCAGCAGTTTTATCTCGGGCGGGGACTCTTTCTTT	CASSFISGGDSFF